The following is a T cell receptor (beta chain) sequence with its context. What it recognizes is unknown. This sample is drawn from a study of CD8 T cells in ankylosing spondylitis. Broader study findings: Disease-linked clones reportedly concentrated significantly in matched ankylosing spondylitis synovial fluid. Previous work reported some of these motif variants in the synovial fluid and blood of reactive arthritis. In ankylosing spondylitis blood, a motif of 7 to 9 highly homologous TCR beta variants appeared characteristic.

5'-RACE, quantitative and with molecular barcodes, yielded the TCR beta libraries. Each CDR3 protein is one row after TCRdb ran MiXCR on the 5' RACE reads. The data contain about 220,000 distinct CDR3 sequences, around 19% of them seen just once; the ten biggest clones take up about two fifths. This CDR3 comprises 12 residues. Trimming shortened V by 2 bases and J by 3 bases, and 4 bases separated the two germline ends. The V gene's germline CDR1 is MNHNY and CDR2 SVGAGI (reference sequence). Specimen: blood, either unsorted or a sorted T cell fraction (not recorded which). The clonotype was recovered from a male donor with ankylosing spondylitis. This chain connects TRBV6-6 to TRBJ1-1; no clear D. CDR3 in amino acids: CASSYVDTEAFF. In DNA form, the CDR3 reads TGTGCCAGCAGTTACGTGGACACTGAAGCTTTCTTT.